The following is a TCR beta chain sequence with its context. Under the authors' procedure: How many nucleated cells were present was estimated from reference gene primer amplification. Clones were read by immunoSEQ multiplex PCR, and TCRdb kept only the in-frame ones, dropping some. The DNA gave D and trimming, while V, J and clone size come from that table. The table has about 150,000 clones, 75% to 85% seen once. These data are taken from a study of blood T cell repertoires in COVID-19. On the study more broadly: Collection of acute and convalescent COVID-19 samples took place in the United States, Italy and Spain.

Germline CDR1 reads LNHDA; CDR2 reads SQIVND (reference sequence). The CDR3 runs to 17 residues. Unmatched junction bases numbered 4, after V lost 3 bases and J lost 0 bases. The source of this sequence is a man in his 60s with acute or convalescent COVID-19. The specimen was peripheral blood. This sequence joins TRBV19 and TRBJ2-7; 14 bases fit TRBD2. DNA for the CDR3: TGTGCCAGTAGTATTGGGGGACTAGCGGGGGACTCCTACGAGCAGTACTTC. This codes for CASSIGGLAGDSYEQYF. The variable domain in full, completed from reference TRBV19 and TRBJ2-7, reads DGGITQSPKYLFRKEGQNVTLSCEQNLNHDAMYWYRQDPGQGLRLIYYSQIVNDFQKGDIAEGYSVSREKKESFPLTVTSAQKNPTAFYLCASSIGGLAGDSYEQYFGPGTRLTVT.